The rows below give T cell receptor beta chains drawn from one sample of a study of beta chain features in type 1 diabetes. The assay was immunoSEQ multiplex PCR, and TCRdb's table has in-frame clones only and misses some. The table shows around 100,000 clones, with around 30% occurring only once. Sequencing was done on a sample of central memory CD4+ T cells from blood. The receptors come from a woman younger than 30 with type 1 diabetes. Both conserved end residues are part of each CDR3. A D gene is named only where the DNA matches it firmly. Size is stated for part of the rows, as once, few or many counts, or as a class when the clone is expanded.

TRBJ2-1	TRBV28	.	.	CASSLTGRNEQFF	TGTGCCAGCAGTTTAACAGGGAGAAATGAGCAGTTCTTC
TRBJ2-1	TRBV7-9	TRBD2	few	CASSLTTSGSPRLNEQFF	TGTGCCAGCAGCCTAACGACTAGCGGGAGCCCTCGACTCAATGAGCAGTTCTTC
TRBJ2-5	TRBV19	.	few	CASSSLTMEETQYF	TGTGCCAGTAGTTCACTGACTATGGAAGAGACCCAGTACTTC
TRBJ1-4	TRBV27	TRBD1	.	CASKEDRREKLFF	TGTGCCAGCAAGGAGGACAGGAGGGAAAAACTGTTTTTT
TRBJ2-1	TRBV7-3	TRBD2	few	CASSSGASGGVVDEQFF	TGTGCCAGCAGCTCTGGGGCTAGCGGGGGCGTTGTGGATGAGCAGTTCTTC
TRBJ1-5	TRBV18	TRBD1	few	CASSEDRERQPQHF	TGTGCCAGCTCCGAAGACAGGGAAAGGCAGCCCCAGCATTTT
TRBJ1-1	TRBV2	.	.	CASAKEVTEAFF	TGTGCCAGCGCTAAGGAGGTCACTGAAGCTTTCTTT
TRBJ1-1	TRBV2	.	few	CASNRRENTEAFF	TGTGCCAGCAATAGGCGGGAGAACACTGAAGCTTTCTTT
TRBJ2-7	TRBV30	.	.	CAWSGGHAYEQYF	TGTGCCTGGAGCGGAGGTCATGCTTACGAGCAGTACTTC
TRBJ1-1	TRBV15	.	.	CATSRPTVNTEAFF	TGTGCCACCAGCAGACCTACCGTGAACACTGAAGCTTTCTTT
TRBJ1-2	TRBV28	.	.	CASSPPLNGRGSYTF	TGTGCCAGCAGCCCCCCCTTGAATGGTCGAGGTAGCTACACCTTC
TRBJ2-1	TRBV4-2	.	few	CASSLTRTPYNEQFF	TGTGCCAGCAGCCTGACCCGGACTCCGTACAATGAGCAGTTCTTC
TRBJ1-5	TRBV2	.	.	CASSGGGFQPQHF	TGTGCCAGCAGTGGGGGGGGGTTTCAGCCCCAGCATTTT
TRBJ2-3	TRBV6-1	.	few	CASGGRWADTQYF	TGTGCCAGCGGAGGGCGGTGGGCAGATACGCAGTATTTT
TRBJ2-1	TRBV7-9	TRBD2	.	CASSRLAGGPRQFF	TGTGCCAGCAGCCGTTTAGCGGGAGGGCCGAGGCAGTTCTTC
TRBJ1-5	TRBV7-9	.	few	CASSLPGGGQPQHF	TGTGCCAGCAGCTTACCCGGGGGGGGTCAGCCCCAGCATTTT
TRBJ1-2	TRBV28	.	.	CASSFPWGTRANYGYTF	TGTGCCAGCAGTTTTCCTTGGGGCACCAGGGCTAACTATGGCTACACCTTC
TRBJ1-1	TRBV7-9	.	.	CASSLSDGSTEAFF	TGTGCCAGCAGCTTAAGTGACGGGAGCACTGAAGCTTTCTTT
TRBJ2-1	TRBV5-1	TRBD1	.	CASSLENGRGNEQFF	TGCGCCAGCAGCTTGGAAAATGGCAGGGGGAATGAGCAGTTCTTC
TRBJ1-1	TRBV5-1	TRBD1	few	CASSSAGQGRFNTEAFF	TGCGCCAGCAGCTCGGCGGGACAGGGGCGATTTAACACTGAAGCTTTCTTT
TRBJ1-2	TRBV20-1	TRBD1	.	CSATGTVGYTF	TGCAGTGCTACGGGGACAGTAGGCTACACCTTC
TRBJ2-1	TRBV5-4	TRBD2	few	CASSPGLRVDEQFF	TGTGCCAGCAGCCCGGGACTAAGGGTGGATGAGCAGTTCTTC
TRBJ1-2	TRBV19	.	.	CASSMIGGNYGYTF	TGTGCCAGTAGTATGATAGGGGGTAACTATGGCTACACCTTC
TRBJ2-3	TRBV7-9	.	.	CASSTGQSTDTQYF	TGTGCCAGCAGCACGGGACAAAGCACAGATACGCAGTATTTT
TRBJ1-1	TRBV15	.	.	CATSRDARERTAFF	TGTGCCACCAGCAGAGACGCCCGAGAAAGAACGGCTTTCTTT
TRBJ1-1	TRBV29-1	.	few	CSVDGRGTEAFF	TGCAGCGTTGACGGTAGGGGCACTGAAGCTTTCTTT
TRBJ2-7	TRBV4-1	.	.	CASSQVTSDLIPPYEQYF	TGCGCCAGCAGCCAAGTAACCAGCGACCTAATTCCCCCCTACGAGCAGTACTTC
TRBJ2-5	TRBV2	TRBD2	.	CASSFTSGQETQYF	TGTGCCAGCAGCTTCACTAGCGGCCAAGAGACCCAGTACTTC
TRBJ2-1	TRBV20-1	.	.	CSATPAGEQFF	TGCAGTGCTACTCCCGCCGGTGAGCAGTTCTTC
TRBJ2-1	TRBV4-1	TRBD2	few	CASSQASGTSGDNEQFF	TGCGCCAGCAGCCAAGCATCCGGGACTAGCGGAGACAATGAGCAGTTCTTC
TRBJ2-5	TRBV5-1	TRBD1	.	CASSAPDRGPKETQYF	TGCGCCAGCAGCGCCCCAGACAGGGGCCCTAAAGAGACCCAGTACTTC
TRBJ2-5	TRBV2	.	.	CASNFRGRFQETQYF	TGTGCCAGCAATTTCAGGGGAAGGTTCCAAGAGACCCAGTACTTC
TRBJ1-2	TRBV19	.	.	CASSISGAYGYTF	TGTGCCAGTAGTATTTCAGGGGCCTATGGCTACACCTTC
TRBJ1-2	TRBV7-2	.	.	CASSIREGYGYTF	TGTGCCAGCAGCATTAGAGAGGGCTATGGCTACACCTTC
TRBJ1-1	TRBV29-1	.	.	CSGGGGAGEAFF	TGCAGCGGTGGCGGAGGTGCGGGTGAAGCTTTCTTT
TRBJ2-3	TRBV29-1	.	few	CSVTMAATQYF	TGCAGCGTGACGATGGCGGCTACGCAGTATTTT
TRBJ2-7	TRBV28	.	.	CASSLANRVHEQYF	TGTGCCAGCAGTTTAGCTAACCGGGTCCACGAGCAGTACTTC
TRBJ2-5	TRBV7-9	TRBD1	few	CASSPTGGKETQYF	TGTGCCAGCAGCCCGACAGGGGGCAAAGAGACCCAGTACTTC
TRBJ2-1	TRBV27	.	.	CASRHYSGGNEQFF	TGTGCCAGCAGGCACTATAGCGGAGGGAATGAGCAGTTCTTC
TRBJ2-1	TRBV5-1	TRBD2	few	CASSSGLAGTAQNEQFF	TGCGCCAGCAGCTCGGGACTAGCGGGGACCGCGCAAAATGAGCAGTTCTTC
TRBJ2-2	TRBV2	.	.	CASSLSGPPGELFF	TGTGCCAGCAGCCTAAGCGGACCGCCAGGGGAGCTGTTTTTT
TRBJ1-1	TRBV18	TRBD1	.	CASSPLGTASTEAFF	TGTGCCAGCTCACCTTTAGGGACAGCTAGCACTGAAGCTTTCTTT
TRBJ2-2	TRBV30	.	.	CAWSLNTGELFF	TGTGCCTGGAGTCTTAACACCGGGGAGCTGTTTTTT
TRBJ1-4	TRBV5-1	.	.	CASSFDRGARFGEKLFF	TGCGCCAGCAGCTTCGATCGGGGGGCGCGCTTTGGTGAAAAACTGTTTTTT
TRBJ2-1	TRBV19	TRBD2	once	CASSIAGTSVLREQFF	TGTGCCAGTAGTATAGCGGGGACTAGCGTGCTCCGAGAGCAGTTCTTC
TRBJ2-5	TRBV5-1	.	few	CASSQIYIGGQETQYF	TGCGCCAGCAGCCAGATTTATATTGGGGGGCAAGAGACCCAGTACTTC
TRBJ1-2	TRBV2	.	.	CASSEALSPGSGYTF	TGTGCCAGCAGTGAAGCTTTGAGTCCGGGTTCTGGCTACACCTTC
TRBJ2-7	TRBV11-2	TRBD1	.	CASSWDRTTYEQYF	TGTGCCAGCAGTTGGGACAGGACTACCTACGAGCAGTACTTC
TRBJ2-3	TRBV5-4	TRBD2	.	CASSSGRAVADTQYF	TGTGCCAGCAGCAGCGGGAGGGCCGTCGCAGATACGCAGTATTTT
TRBJ2-1	TRBV2	TRBD2	.	CASSEGRLAEQFF	TGTGCCAGCAGTGAAGGGCGACTAGCTGAGCAGTTCTTC
TRBJ1-1	TRBV29-1	TRBD1	few	CSVDPGGGDEAFF	TGCAGCGTTGACCCTGGAGGGGGCGATGAAGCTTTCTTT
TRBJ2-7	TRBV25-1	.	few	CASRQGGLYEQYF	TGTGCCAGCAGACAGGGGGGGCTCTACGAGCAGTACTTC
TRBJ1-1	TRBV18	.	once	CASSRDMNTEAFF	TGTGCCAGCTCCCGGGACATGAACACTGAAGCTTTCTTT
TRBJ2-1	TRBV4-3	.	.	CASTLGPGQGSYNEQFF	TGCGCCAGCACTCTCGGGCCGGGACAAGGCTCCTACAATGAGCAGTTCTTC
TRBJ2-2	TRBV5-1	.	.	CASSLGRARDTGELFF	TGCGCCAGCAGCTTGGGGAGGGCCCGGGACACCGGGGAGCTGTTTTTT
TRBJ1-1	TRBV30	.	few	CAWSQQANTEAFF	TGTGCCTGGAGTCAACAGGCTAACACTGAAGCTTTCTTT
TRBJ1-2	TRBV7-9	.	.	CASSLEAGYTF	TGTGCCAGCAGCTTAGAAGCTGGCTACACCTTC
TRBJ2-2	TRBV7-2	TRBD2	.	CASSRPIAGANTGELFF	TGTGCCAGCAGCCGTCCCATAGCGGGAGCGAACACCGGGGAGCTGTTTTTT
TRBJ2-2	TRBV5-1	TRBD1	.	CASSLGQGRAGELFF	TGCGCCAGCAGCTTGGGACAGGGAAGAGCCGGGGAGCTGTTTTTT